The 21 T cell receptor beta chains below come from one sample, sequenced in a study of technical replicates of blood from four donors. Clones were sequenced by immunoSEQ multiplex PCR, and TCRdb holds only the in-frame ones, with some missing. This sample yields some 94,000 clones, of which 90% to 96% are seen a single time; 0.36% belongs to the top ten. Sequencing was carried out using T cells isolated from PBMCs. The receptors derive from a human donor in good health.

The rearrangement links TRBV7-3 to TRBJ2-3; 10 nucleotides agree with TRBD2. The CDR3 runs to 15 residues. Germline trimming cut 3 bases from V and 1 base from J; bases unmatched to any gene: 1. Germline-derived CDR1 and CDR2 are SGHTA and FQGTGA. CDR3 nucleotide sequence: TGTGCCAGCAGCTTCAGCGGGAGGGGCACAGATACGCAGTATTTT. Its protein product is CASSFSGRGTDTQYF.

The chain uses TRBV4-3 and TRBJ2-7; weak D call: TRBD1 (5 bases). The CDR3 sequence is 13 residues long. In germline, CDR1 is LGHNA, CDR2 YSLEER. V was shortened by 4 bases and J by 3 bases, with 10 bases between the two germline ends. The CDR3 reads CASSRGYFYEQYF. CDR3 sequence (DNA): TGCGCCAGCAGCCGGGGCTATTTCTACGAGCAGTACTTC.

This sequence joins TRBV9 and TRBJ1-1; TRBD1 agrees at 8 bases. Germline V gene lookup returns CDR1 SGDLS and CDR2 YYNGEE. Trimming at V came to 0 bases and at J to 7 bases, leaving 8 bases not matched to a gene. There are 15 residues in the CDR3. DNA for the CDR3: TGTGCCAGCAGCGTAGGAGGTTTACAGGGGGGTGAAGCTTTCTTT. It translates to CASSVGGLQGGEAFF.

The chain has TRBV9 and TRBJ1-1, with a weak D call TRBD1 (5 bases). Germline loops: CDR1 SGDLS, CDR2 YYNGEE. The CDR3 covers 14 residues. Trimming removed 3 bases at V and 5 bases at J, with 14 bases between. The CDR3 DNA is TGTGCCAGCAGCGCGGGGGGTACAGGAACTGAAGCTTTCTTT. It yields the protein CASSAGGTGTEAFF.

The J gene is TRBJ2-5, the V gene TRBV11-3; the D is unclear. The CDR3 runs to 15 residues. Germline V gives CDR1 SGHNT, CDR2 YENEEA. Between the trimmed V and J ends, which lost 5 bases and 2 bases, there was a span of 15 bases. Here the CDR3 reads CASSKPEVTQETQYF. The CDR3 coding sequence is TGTGCCAGCAGCAAACCAGAGGTCACTCAAGAGACCCAGTACTTC.

The V call is TRBV30, the J call TRBJ1-2; no reliable D call. The V end lost 5 bases, the J end lost 5 bases, and 12 bases lay between the germline ends. The CDR3 contains 12 residues. Germline CDR1 reads GTSNPN; CDR2 reads SVGIG (reference sequence). CDR3 DNA: TGTGCCTGGTCACAGCCTCCTTATGGCTACACCTTC. It is translated as CAWSQPPYGYTF.

V and J are TRBV2 and TRBJ1-2; the match to TRBD1 covers 9 bases. V shed 5 bases, J shed 3 bases, and the junction held 4 bases outside the gene matches. The length of the CDR3 is 14 residues. CDR1 and CDR2 (germline): SNHLY, FYNNEI. This CDR3 is CASSSWTGDYGYTF. Written as DNA, the CDR3 is TGTGCCAGCAGTTCATGGACAGGGGACTATGGCTACACCTTC.

The rearrangement links TRBV14 to TRBJ2-1; TRBD2 agrees at 12 bases. The CDR3 sequence is 15 residues long. The ends lost 4 bases at V and 9 bases at J; junction bases unmatched: 7. The germline V gene has CDR1 SGHDN and CDR2 FVKESK. CDR3 amino acids: CASSPTSGSIGEQFF. CDR3 DNA: TGTGCCAGCAGCCCGACTAGCGGGAGTATTGGTGAGCAGTTCTTC.

V and J are TRBV18 and TRBJ2-7; 9 nucleotides align to TRBD1. CDR3 length equals 17 residues. J was trimmed by 5 bases and V by 3 bases; bases with no gene match: 14. The germline V gene encodes CDR1 KGHSH and CDR2 LQKENI. This chain's CDR3 is CASSPTITGGRGNEQYF. As DNA, the CDR3 is TGTGCCAGCTCACCGACGATCACAGGGGGCCGGGGGAACGAGCAGTACTTC.

The genes are TRBV18 and TRBJ2-3; TRBD1 might be the D (6 bases). Germline CDR1 is KGHSH and CDR2 is LQKENI. V lost 6 bases to trimming and J lost 4 bases, with 14 bases between them. This CDR3 has 14 residues. DNA of the CDR3: TGTGCCAGCTCGAGACAGGTTAGGTCAGATACGCAGTATTTT. Its translation is CASSRQVRSDTQYF.

Comment on this clone: With a far larger clone one base away, a read error is the likely cause. The genes are TRBV11-3 and TRBJ1-1; a possible D gene is TRBD1 (5 bases). Germline V lookup: CDR1 SGHNT, CDR2 YENEEA. Trimming left V 0 bases short and J 6 bases short, with 8 bases between. CDR3 length: 13 residues. CDR3 DNA: TGTGCCAGCAGCTTAGAAGGAGGGGCTGAAGCTTTCTTT. It codes for CASSLEGGAEAFF.

CDR3 sequence: CASSQDRVGAKNIQYF. CDR3 nucleotides: TGTGCCAGCAGCCAAGACAGGGTTGGGGCCAAAAACATTCAGTACTTC. V is TRBV5-5 and J is TRBJ2-4; 7 nucleotides line up with TRBD1. The CDR3 consists of 16 residues. Germline CDR1 SGHKS, CDR2 YYEKEE (reference sequence). V was clipped by 4 bases and J by 1 base; unmatched bases: 8. Full variable domain (remainder filled in from reference TRBV5-5 and TRBJ2-4): DAGVTQSPTHLIKTRGQQVTLRCSPISGHKSVSWYQQVLGQGPQFIFQYYEKEERGRGNFPDRFSARQFPNYSSELNVNALLLGDSALYLCASSQDRVGAKNIQYFGAGTRLSVL.

This clone was recorded once. This chain joins TRBV10-3 and TRBJ2-2; 9 nucleotides agree with TRBD1. Germline CDR1 reads ENHRY; CDR2 reads SYGVKD. The CDR3 is 14 residues long. With 7 bases clipped from V and 7 bases from J, the junction kept 7 bases outside the gene matches. As DNA, the CDR3 is TGTGCCATCAACCGGGACAGGGCTGACGGGGAGCTGTTTTTT. Its translation is CAINRDRADGELFF.

This sequence joins TRBV19 and TRBJ1-5; D is ambiguous. The CDR3 is 16 amino acids. Deletions cut 4 bases from V and 4 bases from J, with 17 bases between. CDR1 and CDR2 (germline): LNHDA, SQIVND (reference sequence). The CDR3 region is CASSTIMTTFNQPQHF. The CDR3 coding sequence is TGTGCCAGTAGTACCATCATGACAACTTTTAATCAGCCCCAGCATTTT. Combining the CDR3 with reference TRBV19 and TRBJ1-5 gives the whole variable domain DGGITQSPKYLFRKEGQNVTLSCEQNLNHDAMYWYRQDPGQGLRLIYYSQIVNDFQKGDIAEGYSVSREKKESFPLTVTSAQKNPTAFYLCASSTIMTTFNQPQHFGDGTRLSIL.

V usage is TRBV5-5 and J usage is TRBJ1-2; 7 nucleotides line up with TRBD1. Trimming at V came to 4 bases and at J to 4 bases, leaving 22 bases not matched to a gene. Germline V gives CDR1 SGHKS, CDR2 YYEKEE (reference sequence). This CDR3 contains 19 residues. DNA for the CDR3: TGTGCCAGCAGCCTCTCCTACATACAACAGGGGAATATTCCCTATGGCTACACCTTC. Amino acid sequence: CASSLSYIQQGNIPYGYTF.

The chain is built from TRBV5-4 and TRBJ2-3; D not certain. This CDR3 has 11 amino acids. Germline values: CDR1 SGHNT, CDR2 YYREEE (reference sequence). V was trimmed by 3 bases and J by 6 bases, leaving 5 bases between them. The CDR3 loop reads CASSYSDTQYF. CDR3 bases: TGTGCCAGCAGCTACTCCGATACGCAGTATTTT.

This chain links TRBV6-6 with TRBJ1-5; TRBD1 might be the D (5 bases). This CDR3 is 14 amino acids long. Germline lookup yields CDR1 MNHNY and CDR2 SVGAGI (reference sequence). Trimming shortened V by 6 bases and J by 6 bases, and 15 bases separated the two germline ends. The CDR3 DNA follows: TGTGCCAGCAGCACCTATCAGGGATCTCAGCCCCAGCATTTT. Translated: CASSTYQGSQPQHF.

This chain uses TRBV5-6 with TRBJ1-1; no clear D gene. Between the trimmed V and J ends, which lost 4 bases and 6 bases, there was a span of 22 bases. The CDR3 covers 16 residues. From germline, CDR1 is SGHDT and CDR2 YYEEEE. The CDR3, as DNA: TGTGCCAGCAGCCCCGGTCCGTTAATTGATAACCCTGAAGCTTTCTTT. Protein product: CASSPGPLIDNPEAFF.

The V call is TRBV6-1, the J call TRBJ2-2, with 10 positions matching TRBD1. This CDR3 comprises 15 residues. Germline values: CDR1 MNHNS, CDR2 SASEGT. V lost 6 bases to trimming and J lost 4 bases; unmatched junction nucleotides: 5. The CDR3 DNA follows: TGTGCCAGCAGACCGGGACAGGGGCTCACCGGGGAGCTGTTTTTT. This gives the protein CASRPGQGLTGELFF.

The V gene is TRBV19, the J gene TRBJ2-2; weak D call: TRBD1 (6 bases). This CDR3 spans 14 amino acids. Trimming left V 3 bases short and J 6 bases short, with 11 bases between. The germline V gene encodes CDR1 LNHDA and CDR2 SQIVND (reference sequence). The CDR3 spells CASSIGAGAGELFF. As DNA, the CDR3 is TGTGCCAGTAGTATTGGTGCAGGGGCCGGGGAGCTGTTTTTT.

The J gene is TRBJ2-1, the V gene TRBV5-6; 14 bases fit TRBD2. The germline V gene has CDR1 SGHDT and CDR2 YYEEEE. The CDR3 consists of 17 residues. Trimming cost V 5 bases and J 8 bases; bases outside gene matches: 12. CDR3 residues: CASSWPPTSGRAYEQFF. CDR3 DNA: TGTGCCAGCAGTTGGCCCCCGACTAGCGGGAGGGCCTATGAGCAGTTCTTC. The full variable domain, in which reference TRBV5-6 and TRBJ2-1 provide the parts outside the CDR3, is DAGVTQSPTHLIKTRGQQVTLRCSPKSGHDTVSWYQQALGQGPQFIFQYYEEEERQRGNFPDRFSGHQFPNYSSELNVNALLLGDSALYLCASSWPPTSGRAYEQFFGPGTRLTVL.